This T cell receptor (beta chain) was observed in a study of cytomegalovirus exposure and HLA in healthy donors. CDR1 and CDR2 from the germline V gene are SGHTA and FQGNSA. The CDR3 loop spans 14 amino acids. The V and J ends lost 1 base and 8 bases respectively, with 12 bases between them. PCR primers comprised 60 Vbeta and 13 Jbeta primers. Here immunoSEQ multiplex PCR was the method, and the copy in TCRdb shows in-frame clones only, minus some. This sample has 150,000 to 200,000 clones, with 81% found just once. This clone was counted once. Its specificity is unknown. Each donor was nominally healthy when sampled (though unrecorded immune exposures were likely). Broader study findings: Generally TCR sequences proved uncommon, though certain public TCRs appeared in numerous donors. The investigators catalogued 150 to 200 TCR beta chains as cytomegalovirus-associated.

Sequencing input: PBMCs. The V call is TRBV7-2, the J call TRBJ2-1, with no clear D. This receptor was taken from a man between 18 and 35 years old in good health and CMV-seronegative. The DNA for the CDR3 is TGTGCCAGCAGCTTAGTAGAGAGCTTCGATGAGCAGTTCTTC. This encodes CASSLVESFDEQFF.